Listed below are T cell receptor beta chains from one sample, sequenced in a study of monozygotic twins with inflammatory bowel disease. TCRdb reprocessed the 5' RACE reads; each CDR3 protein has one entry and no DNA is given. The sample holds approximately 340,000 distinct CDR3 sequences. Sequenced material: blood. These receptors all stem from a human donor with ulcerative colitis or Crohn's disease, or a healthy co-twin of an affected twin (not recorded which). CDR3s include the opening cysteine and the closing phenylalanine or tryptophan.

V	J	CDR3
TRBV28	TRBJ2-3	CASSSPSGLSTDTQYF
TRBV29-1	TRBJ2-1	CSVAFGLAGDHEQFF
TRBV7-8	TRBJ2-5	CASSLGGGVQETQYF
TRBV5-6	TRBJ1-5	CASGRYRGLNNQPQHF
TRBV30	TRBJ2-3	CAWSVGGGPPQYF
TRBV15	TRBJ2-5	CATSRDRGSRETQYF
TRBV5-1	TRBJ2-7	CASSLAPDTYEQYF
TRBV12-3/TRBV12-4	TRBJ2-3	CASRLGSEIGTDTQYF
TRBV5-1	TRBJ2-3	CASSLARIAGGPGRADTQYF
TRBV20-1	TRBJ2-7	CSARRAGEYEQYF
TRBV7-9	TRBJ2-1	CASSETGGYNEQFF
TRBV7-9	TRBJ2-1	CASSSGTGINNGQFF
TRBV20-1	TRBJ1-1	CSASSQGTEAFF
TRBV7-6	TRBJ2-7	CASSPRSGKVNEQYF
TRBV19	TRBJ2-3	CASSILLGDTQYF
TRBV28	TRBJ2-1	CASSLSVAGVRNEQFF
TRBV15	TRBJ2-1	CATQNWGSGSSYNEQFF
TRBV7-6	TRBJ2-1	CASSLGRAGGPWDEQFF
TRBV19	TRBJ2-3	CASSPATASTDTQYF
TRBV5-1	TRBJ2-7	CASSLGRQGDYEQYF
TRBV7-2	TRBJ2-3	CASSLASGGTDTQYF
TRBV4-1	TRBJ2-2	CASSPIEATGELFF
TRBV10-1	TRBJ2-3	CASSSGRTWTDTQYF
TRBV5-1	TRBJ1-1	CASRRTARLGDQNTEAFF
TRBV30	TRBJ2-7	CAWSPNGRAREQYF
TRBV27	TRBJ1-4	CASSTDWTGNEKLFF
TRBV4-3	TRBJ1-1	CASSQNGRDPLLF
TRBV20-1	TRBJ2-7	CSARALLPEQYF
TRBV5-5	TRBJ1-5	CASSLEVGGNQPQHF
TRBV7-8	TRBJ1-5	CASSLGGQGPSTWYF
TRBV10-3	TRBJ2-3	CAIRESTDTQYF
TRBV5-7	TRBJ2-1	CATPPGGSGAYNEQFF
TRBV10-3	TRBJ2-7	CAIRGTDRGQGEQYF
TRBV6-1	TRBJ1-4	CASSPGFANEKLFF
TRBV3-1	TRBJ1-6	CASSHRWTKRSSPLHF
TRBV7-6	TRBJ2-7	CASSLDVNSYEQYF
TRBV18	TRBJ2-5	CASSPPNLRGQGGRETQYF
TRBV11-1	TRBJ2-2	CASSLRLTGRGNTGELFF
TRBV19	TRBJ1-5	CATRTPQTQHF
TRBV6-2/TRBV6-3	TRBJ2-3	CASSYVASSDTQYF
TRBV11-1	TRBJ1-6	CASSPIKPGGPESRSLHF
TRBV5-5	TRBJ2-4	CASSLQGPQNIQYF
TRBV11-2	TRBJ1-3	CASSPRDRNRAGSGNTIYF
TRBV20-1	TRBJ2-1	CSAGTSSYNDQFF
TRBV29-1	TRBJ2-1	CSVTLLKGLHEQFF
TRBV6-2/TRBV6-3	TRBJ2-7	CASSVTVTSYEQYF
TRBV19	TRBJ2-5	CASSTGTRETQNF
TRBV20-1	TRBJ1-5	CSARGRGRVGQPQHF
TRBV10-3	TRBJ2-7	CASTGLDYEQYF
TRBV12-3/TRBV12-4	TRBJ2-7	CASSFLVLEQYF
TRBV10-3	TRBJ2-3	CAISDQTDTQYF
TRBV5-1	TRBJ2-7	CASSEGQGVIFYEQYF
TRBV15	TRBJ1-2	CATSSRVGGDYGYTF
TRBV20-1	TRBJ2-3	CSASPPLAGGPGAQYF